The text below deals with one TCR beta chain. Method: immunoSEQ multiplex PCR; TCRdb's copy keeps in-frame clones and lacks some. The data hold fewer than 80,000 clones, with 94% observed a single time. This sample was included in a study of T cell changes during pregnancy in multiple sclerosis. Germline lookup yields CDR1 SGHVS and CDR2 FQNEAQ. V dropped 5 bases and J dropped 4; count of bases not matched to a gene: 11. The length of the CDR3 is 16 residues. The TCR was taken from a female donor with multiple sclerosis, enrolled in a pregnancy study. The source material was CD4+ T cells from peripheral blood mononuclear cells, sampled after pregnancy. The chain joins TRBV7-8 to TRBJ1-5; 7 nucleotides align to TRBD1. The CDR3 DNA reads as TGTGCCAGCAGCCAACCGGGGCAGGGGGTTAATCAGCCCCAGCATTTT. This codes for CASSQPGQGVNQPQHF.